A selection of T cell receptor beta chains follows, all from one sample in a study of blood T cell repertoires in COVID-19. Sequencing was performed with immunoSEQ multiplex PCR; in TCRdb, only in-frame clones are kept and a portion is missing. The sample holds 150,000 to 200,000 clones, about 90% seen once. Sequenced: peripheral blood. The receptors were gathered from a woman aged 55-75 years with COVID-19, enrolled during active disease. Both conserved end residues are part of each CDR3. D genes are given only for firm matches. For some rows the clone size is stated as once, few or many, or as a class when expanded; others skip it.

cdr3_aa: CASSYRQGGDRETQYF
cdr3_nt: TGTGCCAGCAGTTACAGACAGGGGGGTGATAGGGAGACCCAGTACTTC
v_call: TRBV6-5
j_call: TRBJ2-5
clone_size: .
d_call: TRBD1

cdr3_aa: CASSLDSAYNSPLHF
cdr3_nt: TGTGCCAGCAGCTTAGATAGCGCCTATAATTCACCCCTCCACTTT
v_call: TRBV7-9
j_call: TRBJ1-6
clone_size: .
d_call: .

cdr3_aa: CSVGGMYEQYF
cdr3_nt: TGCAGCGTTGGGGGCATGTACGAGCAGTACTTC
v_call: TRBV29-1
j_call: TRBJ2-7
clone_size: .
d_call: .

cdr3_aa: CASSLKGATDTQYF
cdr3_nt: TGTGCCAGCAGCTTGAAGGGGGCAACAGATACGCAGTATTTT
v_call: TRBV5-6
j_call: TRBJ2-3
clone_size: .
d_call: TRBD1

cdr3_aa: CASSPLTSGLHTDTQYF
cdr3_nt: TGTGCCAGTAGCCCTTTGACTAGCGGCTTACACACAGATACGCAGTATTTT
v_call: TRBV19
j_call: TRBJ2-3
clone_size: .
d_call: TRBD2

cdr3_aa: CASSLTGTGGEKLFF
cdr3_nt: TGTGCCAGCAGCTTAACCGGGACAGGGGGAGAAAAACTGTTTTTT
v_call: TRBV7-2
j_call: TRBJ1-4
clone_size: .
d_call: TRBD1

cdr3_aa: CASSIGRASTDTQYF
cdr3_nt: TGTGCCAGTAGTATCGGGAGAGCTAGCACAGATACGCAGTATTTT
v_call: TRBV19
j_call: TRBJ2-3
clone_size: .
d_call: .

cdr3_aa: CASTTGIMNTGELFF
cdr3_nt: TGTGCCAGCACGACAGGGATTATGAACACCGGGGAGCTGTTTTTT
v_call: TRBV11-3
j_call: TRBJ2-2
clone_size: .
d_call: TRBD1

cdr3_aa: CASSDDPRGRLYGYTF
cdr3_nt: TGTGCCAGCAGTGATGATCCCAGGGGGCGCCTTTATGGCTACACCTTC
v_call: TRBV2
j_call: TRBJ1-2
clone_size: .
d_call: TRBD1

cdr3_aa: CASSRDRELYEQYF
cdr3_nt: TGTGCCAGCAGCCGCGACAGGGAATTATACGAGCAGTACTTC
v_call: TRBV4-2
j_call: TRBJ2-7
clone_size: few
d_call: TRBD1

cdr3_aa: CASSLPISGNTIYF
cdr3_nt: TGTGCCAGCAGCTTGCCCATCTCTGGAAACACCATATATTTT
v_call: TRBV5-6
j_call: TRBJ1-3
clone_size: .
d_call: .

cdr3_aa: CSVRTGGIMNSNQPQHF
cdr3_nt: TGCAGCGTTCGGACAGGAGGAATCATGAATAGCAATCAGCCCCAGCATTTT
v_call: TRBV29-1
j_call: TRBJ1-5
clone_size: .
d_call: TRBD1

cdr3_aa: CASSEGGTAEAFF
cdr3_nt: TGTGCCAGCAGTGAAGGGGGGACAGCAGAAGCTTTCTTT
v_call: TRBV2
j_call: TRBJ1-1
clone_size: .
d_call: TRBD1

cdr3_aa: CASSRGRRYEQYF
cdr3_nt: TGCGCCAGCAGCAGGGGTAGACGGTACGAGCAGTACTTC
v_call: TRBV10-1
j_call: TRBJ2-7
clone_size: .
d_call: .

cdr3_aa: CASSPGAGGPGTEAFF
cdr3_nt: TGCGCCAGCAGCCCTGGGGCAGGGGGCCCCGGGACTGAAGCTTTCTTT
v_call: TRBV5-1
j_call: TRBJ1-1
clone_size: .
d_call: TRBD1

cdr3_aa: CASSLGLAGYEQYF
cdr3_nt: TGTGCCAGCAGCTTAGGACTAGCGGGCTACGAGCAGTACTTC
v_call: TRBV7-9
j_call: TRBJ2-7
clone_size: .
d_call: TRBD2

cdr3_aa: CASRLGQRNTEAFF
cdr3_nt: TGTGCCAGCAGATTGGGACAGAGGAACACTGAAGCTTTCTTT
v_call: TRBV2
j_call: TRBJ1-1
clone_size: .
d_call: TRBD1

cdr3_aa: CASSVLSAGSYGYTF
cdr3_nt: TGTGCCAGCAGCGTACTATCCGCAGGGTCCTATGGCTACACCTTC
v_call: TRBV9
j_call: TRBJ1-2
clone_size: .
d_call: .

cdr3_aa: CASSWGDRGSKAFF
cdr3_nt: TGTGCCAGCAGCTGGGGCGACAGGGGCTCTAAAGCTTTCTTT
v_call: TRBV11-2
j_call: TRBJ1-1
clone_size: .
d_call: TRBD1

cdr3_aa: CASSYGAWSSYEQYF
cdr3_nt: TGTGCCAGCAGTTACGGCGCTTGGAGCTCCTACGAGCAGTACTTC
v_call: TRBV6-5
j_call: TRBJ2-7
clone_size: .
d_call: .

cdr3_aa: CASSRDGGESLYEQYF
cdr3_nt: TGTGCCAGCAGCCGGGACGGGGGGGAATCATTGTACGAGCAGTACTTC
v_call: TRBV3-1/TRBV3-2
j_call: TRBJ2-7
clone_size: .
d_call: TRBD2

cdr3_aa: CASDTIQQPNTEAFF
cdr3_nt: TGTGCCAGCGACACCATCCAACAGCCGAACACTGAAGCTTTCTTT
v_call: TRBV18
j_call: TRBJ1-1
clone_size: .
d_call: .

cdr3_aa: CARPPWDRGKSGANVLTF
cdr3_nt: TGTGCCAGACCTCCGTGGGACAGGGGGAAGTCTGGGGCCAACGTCCTGACTTTC
v_call: TRBV19
j_call: TRBJ2-6
clone_size: .
d_call: TRBD1

cdr3_aa: CAIRGLSYNEQFF
cdr3_nt: TGTGCCATCAGGGGACTTTCCTACAATGAGCAGTTCTTC
v_call: TRBV10-3
j_call: TRBJ2-1
clone_size: .
d_call: .

cdr3_aa: CASSYVSTEAFF
cdr3_nt: TGTGCCAGCAGTTACGTCAGCACTGAAGCTTTCTTT
v_call: TRBV6-6
j_call: TRBJ1-1
clone_size: .
d_call: .

cdr3_aa: CASSQDPLTGQGIMAQHF
cdr3_nt: TGCGCCAGCAGCCAAGACCCATTAACCGGACAGGGTATAATGGCCCAGCATTTT
v_call: TRBV4-1
j_call: TRBJ1-5
clone_size: .
d_call: TRBD1

cdr3_aa: CASSLTRGRPYNEQFF
cdr3_nt: TGCGCCAGCAGCCTAACCAGGGGGCGACCGTACAATGAGCAGTTCTTC
v_call: TRBV4-3
j_call: TRBJ2-1
clone_size: .
d_call: TRBD1

cdr3_aa: CASSLVLGGSNTEAFF
cdr3_nt: TGCGCCAGCAGCTTGGTGCTAGGGGGATCCAACACTGAAGCTTTCTTT
v_call: TRBV5-1
j_call: TRBJ1-1
clone_size: .
d_call: .

cdr3_aa: CAISESRGSGQPQHF
cdr3_nt: TGTGCCATCAGTGAGTCGCGAGGGTCAGGTCAGCCCCAGCATTTT
v_call: TRBV10-3
j_call: TRBJ1-5
clone_size: .
d_call: .

cdr3_aa: CASSRRDSPQETQYF
cdr3_nt: TGTGCCAGCAGCAGGAGGGACAGCCCCCAAGAGACCCAGTACTTC
v_call: TRBV5-4
j_call: TRBJ2-5
clone_size: .
d_call: .

cdr3_aa: CASSQGTGVRGAFF
cdr3_nt: TGCGCCAGCAGCCAAGGGACAGGAGTGCGCGGAGCTTTCTTT
v_call: TRBV4-3
j_call: TRBJ1-1
clone_size: .
d_call: TRBD1

cdr3_aa: CATSDRDRVGYTF
cdr3_nt: TGTGCCACCAGTGATCGGGACAGGGTTGGCTACACCTTC
v_call: TRBV24-1
j_call: TRBJ1-2
clone_size: .
d_call: TRBD1

cdr3_aa: CASSVSGSNSPLHF
cdr3_nt: TGTGCCAGCAGCGTATCAGGAAGCAATTCACCCCTCCACTTT
v_call: TRBV9
j_call: TRBJ1-6
clone_size: once
d_call: .

cdr3_aa: CASRGGSNEQYF
cdr3_nt: TGTGCCAGCAGGGGCGGGAGCAACGAGCAGTACTTC
v_call: TRBV6-6
j_call: TRBJ2-7
clone_size: .
d_call: TRBD2

cdr3_aa: CASNPTGNNQPQHF
cdr3_nt: TGTGCCAGCAACCCGACAGGCAACAATCAGCCCCAGCATTTT
v_call: TRBV7-2
j_call: TRBJ1-5
clone_size: .
d_call: .

cdr3_aa: CASSPRGTEAFF
cdr3_nt: TGTGCCAGCAGTCCCAGGGGTACTGAAGCTTTCTTT
v_call: TRBV12-3/TRBV12-4
j_call: TRBJ1-1
clone_size: .
d_call: .

cdr3_aa: CASSQAGGLLLGYTF
cdr3_nt: TGTGCCAGCAGCCAAGCAGGGGGGCTACTACTTGGCTACACCTTC
v_call: TRBV14
j_call: TRBJ1-2
clone_size: .
d_call: TRBD1

cdr3_aa: CASSRDYAYEQYF
cdr3_nt: TGTGCCAGCAGCAGGGACTACGCCTACGAGCAGTACTTC
v_call: TRBV14
j_call: TRBJ2-7
clone_size: .
d_call: TRBD2

cdr3_aa: CAWTGTSGAMGIQYF
cdr3_nt: TGTGCCTGGACCGGGACTAGCGGGGCAATGGGCATTCAGTACTTC
v_call: TRBV30
j_call: TRBJ2-4
clone_size: .
d_call: TRBD2

cdr3_aa: CASSVRGDIRDTPTEQYF
cdr3_nt: TGTGCCAGCAGCGTCCGGGGGGACATACGAGATACCCCAACCGAGCAGTACTTC
v_call: TRBV7-2
j_call: TRBJ2-7
clone_size: .
d_call: .

cdr3_aa: CAISSLQGAGETQYF
cdr3_nt: TGTGCCATCAGTTCTTTACAGGGGGCCGGGGAGACCCAGTACTTC
v_call: TRBV10-3
j_call: TRBJ2-5
clone_size: .
d_call: TRBD1

cdr3_aa: CASSVGQVKNTEAFF
cdr3_nt: TGTGCCAGCAGCGTGGGACAGGTGAAGAACACTGAAGCTTTCTTT
v_call: TRBV9
j_call: TRBJ1-1
clone_size: once
d_call: TRBD1

cdr3_aa: CASSEGLRVEQYF
cdr3_nt: TGTGCCAGCAGTGAGGGCTTGCGAGTTGAGCAGTACTTC
v_call: TRBV6-1
j_call: TRBJ2-7
clone_size: .
d_call: .

cdr3_aa: CASSIAPRTVTNEKLFF
cdr3_nt: TGTGCCAGTAGTATAGCCCCGAGGACAGTAACTAATGAAAAACTGTTTTTT
v_call: TRBV19
j_call: TRBJ1-4
clone_size: .
d_call: .